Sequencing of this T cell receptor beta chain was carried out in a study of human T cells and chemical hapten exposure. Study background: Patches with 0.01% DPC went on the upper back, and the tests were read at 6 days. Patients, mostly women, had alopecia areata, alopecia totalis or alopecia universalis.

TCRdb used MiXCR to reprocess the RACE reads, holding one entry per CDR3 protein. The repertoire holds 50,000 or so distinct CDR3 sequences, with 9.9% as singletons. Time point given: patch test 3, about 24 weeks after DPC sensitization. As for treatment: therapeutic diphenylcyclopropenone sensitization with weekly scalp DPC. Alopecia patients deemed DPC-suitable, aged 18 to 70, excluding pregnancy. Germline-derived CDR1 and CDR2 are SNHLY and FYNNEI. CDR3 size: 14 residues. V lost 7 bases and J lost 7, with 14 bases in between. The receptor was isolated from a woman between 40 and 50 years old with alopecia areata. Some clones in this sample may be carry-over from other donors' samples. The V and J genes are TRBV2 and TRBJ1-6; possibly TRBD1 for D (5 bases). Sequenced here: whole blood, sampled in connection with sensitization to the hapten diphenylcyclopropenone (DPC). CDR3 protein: CASKTTGGNSPLHF. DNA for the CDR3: TGTGCCAGCAAGACAACCGGGGGAAATTCACCCCTCCACTTT.